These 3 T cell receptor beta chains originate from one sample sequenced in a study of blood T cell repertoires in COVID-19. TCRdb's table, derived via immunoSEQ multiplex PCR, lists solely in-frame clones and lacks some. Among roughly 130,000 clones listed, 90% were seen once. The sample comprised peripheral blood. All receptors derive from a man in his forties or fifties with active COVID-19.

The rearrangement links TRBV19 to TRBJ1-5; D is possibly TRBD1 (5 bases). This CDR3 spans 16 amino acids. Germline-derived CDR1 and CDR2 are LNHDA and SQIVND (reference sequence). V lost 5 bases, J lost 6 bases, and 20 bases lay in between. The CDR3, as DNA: TGTGCCAGTAGTCTCTCCCGTAGGGGACTCCTTCAGCCCCAGCATTTT. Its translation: CASSLSRRGLLQPQHF.

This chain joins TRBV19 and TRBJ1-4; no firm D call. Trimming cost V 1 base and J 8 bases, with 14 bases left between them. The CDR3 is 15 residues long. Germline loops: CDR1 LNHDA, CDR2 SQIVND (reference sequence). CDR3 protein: CASSIVGGIGEKLFF. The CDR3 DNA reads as TGTGCCAGTAGTATAGTGGGCGGGATTGGAGAAAAACTGTTTTTT. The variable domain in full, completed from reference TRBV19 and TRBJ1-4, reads DGGITQSPKYLFRKEGQNVTLSCEQNLNHDAMYWYRQDPGQGLRLIYYSQIVNDFQKGDIAEGYSVSREKKESFPLTVTSAQKNPTAFYLCASSIVGGIGEKLFFGSGTQLSVL.

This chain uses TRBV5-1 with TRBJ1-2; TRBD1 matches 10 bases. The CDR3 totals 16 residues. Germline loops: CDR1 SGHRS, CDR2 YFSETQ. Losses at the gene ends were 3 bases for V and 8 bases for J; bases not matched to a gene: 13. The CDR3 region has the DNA TGCGCCAGCAGCTCCGGGACAGGGGCATTCCTGTTGGGCTACACCTTC. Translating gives CASSSGTGAFLLGYTF. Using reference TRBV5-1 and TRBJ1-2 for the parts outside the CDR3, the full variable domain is KAGVTQTPRYLIKTRGQQVTLSCSPISGHRSVSWYQQTPGQGLQFLFEYFSETQRNKGNFPGRFSGRQFSNSRSEMNVSTLELGDSALYLCASSSGTGAFLLGYTFGSGTRLTVV.